This T cell receptor (beta chain) comes out of a study of cytomegalovirus exposure and HLA in healthy donors. Trimming left V 10 bases short and J 1 base short, with 11 bases between. This CDR3 is built from 13 residues. Germline V gene data show CDR1 as SGHTA and CDR2 as FQGTGA. Primers included in the PCR were 60 Vbeta and 13 Jbeta primers. TCRdb keeps only in-frame clones here, not all; method: immunoSEQ multiplex PCR. The sample lists roughly 110,000 clones, 81% occurring once. The chain has TRBV7-3 and TRBJ1-5; no reliable D call. The sample was PBMCs. The TCR originated in a man aged 30 to 39 in good health and CMV-seronegative. The CDR3 reads CATATRSNQPQHF. The CDR3 nucleotides are TGTGCCACGGCTACGAGGAGCAATCAGCCCCAGCATTTT.